This entry lists 29 T cell receptor beta chains sequenced from one sample in a study of response to subunit inactivated influenza vaccine. From the RT-PCR reads, TCRdb called clonotypes with MiXCR, one entry per CDR3 protein. The sample shows around 170,000 distinct CDR3 sequences, around 10% of them seen only once. The material was CD8+ T cells sorted from PBMCs, obtained approximately 25 months after vaccination. The origin of the receptors is a man aged 50-75 years who received an inactivated influenza vaccine.

This clonotype was detected a few times. The chain carries TRBV9 and TRBJ2-1; D unresolved. V dropped 0 bases and J dropped 6 bases, with 13 bases sitting between them. Germline V gene lookup returns CDR1 SGDLS and CDR2 YYNGEE. This CDR3 is built from 15 residues. The CDR3 DNA is TGTGCCAGCAGCGTAGGAGGTCGGAGCTCCAATGAGCAGTTCTTC. Translating gives CASSVGGRSSNEQFF.

The table lists this clonotype with a few counts. CDR3 sequence (DNA): TGTGCCAGCAGTTTATTACCCCCAGGGAACACTGAAGCTTTCTTT. Amino acids: CASSLLPPGNTEAFF. This chain connects TRBV27 to TRBJ1-1; D not certain. The germline gives CDR1 MNHEY, CDR2 SMNVEV (reference sequence). Trimming took off 1 base at V and 1 base at J, with 10 bases between the two ends. The CDR3 is 15 residues long.

The chain uses TRBV10-3 and TRBJ2-7; 9 bases map to TRBD1. CDR1 is ENHRY, CDR2 SYGVKD, per germline. The CDR3 covers 14 residues. Trimming at V came to 8 bases and at J to 1 base, leaving 6 bases not matched to a gene. The CDR3 protein is CAISRQGDSYEQYF. The CDR3 coding sequence is TGTGCCATCTCTCGACAGGGGGATTCCTACGAGCAGTACTTC.

A few counts support this clonotype. CDR3 coding DNA: TGTGCCAGCAGTTTAATTGCGGGAATCGGGGAGCTGTTTTTT. It encodes CASSLIAGIGELFF. The chain links TRBV27 to TRBJ2-2, with D maybe TRBD2 (6 bases). The CDR3 extends over 14 amino acids. Trimming left V 2 bases short and J 7 bases short, with 11 bases between. Germline V gene lookup returns CDR1 MNHEY and CDR2 SMNVEV (reference sequence).

In DNA, the CDR3 is TGTGCCAGCAGCCCCGGGAGAGGGGCCTACAATGAGCAGTTCTTC. Protein product: CASSPGRGAYNEQFF. The V gene is TRBV3-1, the J gene TRBJ2-1; TRBD2 might be the D (6 bases). This CDR3 region has 15 residues. Germline loops: CDR1 LGHDT, CDR2 YNNKEL (reference sequence). Trimming took off 4 bases at V and 2 bases at J, with 12 bases between the two ends.

V and J are TRBV12-3 or TRBV12-4 and TRBJ2-7, with 7 positions matching TRBD2. This CDR3 has 15 amino acids. V shed 3 bases and J 5 bases; nucleotides not matched to a gene: 10. The CDR3 here is CASSFRSLAEDEQYF. CDR3 nucleotides: TGTGCCAGCAGTTTCAGGTCCCTAGCGGAGGACGAGCAGTACTTC.

The genes are TRBV27 and TRBJ1-1; D may be TRBD1 (5 bases). This CDR3 comprises 15 residues. V was cut by 0 bases and J by 3 bases, with 11 bases left in between. CDR1 and CDR2 from the germline V gene are MNHEY and SMNVEV (reference sequence). The CDR3 nucleotides are TGTGCCAGCAGTTTATCGGGGTGGGGACACACTGAAGCTTTCTTT. Its protein is CASSLSGWGHTEAFF.

This clonotype has more than one count but fewer than ten. The chain combines TRBV27 with TRBJ1-6, with 8 bases lining up with TRBD1. Germline loops: CDR1 MNHEY, CDR2 SMNVEV (reference sequence). This CDR3 contains 15 residues. Trimming cost V 3 bases and J 5 bases; bases outside gene matches: 3. The CDR3 spells CASSFGQGNNSPLHF. The CDR3 DNA reads as TGTGCCAGCAGTTTTGGACAGGGAAATAATTCACCCCTCCACTTT.

This clonotype was recorded at least ten times. The rearrangement uses TRBV11-1 and TRBJ2-1; TRBD2 matches 7 bases. The germline V gene has CDR1 SGHAT and CDR2 FQDESV (reference sequence). The CDR3 extends over 15 amino acids. The junction had 1 base not matched to a gene; V was cut back by 1 base and J by 1 base. The DNA of the CDR3 is TGTGCCAGCAGCTTAGACGGGGGGTCCTACAATGAGCAGTTCTTC. It yields the protein CASSLDGGSYNEQFF. The full variable domain, in which reference TRBV11-1 and TRBJ2-1 provide the parts outside the CDR3, is EAEVAQSPRYKITEKSQAVAFWCDPISGHATLYWYRQILGQGPELLVQFQDESVVDDSQLPKDRFSAERLKGVDSTLKIQPAELGDSAMYLCASSLDGGSYNEQFFGPGTRLTVL.

The gene calls are TRBV6-5 and TRBJ2-2; 7 bases are shared with TRBD2. V was clipped by 0 bases and J by 5 bases; unmatched bases: 3. The CDR3 consists of 15 residues. Germline V lookup: CDR1 MNHEY, CDR2 SVGAGI. Here the CDR3 DNA reads TGTGCCAGCAGTTACTCCGCGGGAGCAACCGGGGAGCTGTTTTTT. Its translation is CASSYSAGATGELFF.

At least ten counts were recorded for this clonotype. This rearrangement joins TRBV19 to TRBJ2-6; D possibly matches TRBD1 or TRBD2 (5 bases each). Per the germline V gene, CDR1 is LNHDA and CDR2 is SQIVND (reference sequence). V was clipped by 3 bases and J by 4 bases, with 10 bases between them. The CDR3 is 15 amino acids. The CDR3 loop is CASSIGTGGANVLTF. In nucleotides, the CDR3 is TGTGCCAGTAGTATCGGGACGGGCGGGGCCAACGTCCTGACTTTC.

V and J are TRBV10-3 and TRBJ1-1; TRBD1 matches at 10 bases. J gave up 7 bases and V 6 bases, and 5 bases lay outside the gene matches. The CDR3 totals 13 residues. Looked up from germline, CDR1 is ENHRY and CDR2 is SYGVKD. The CDR3 here is CAIRSGTGDEAFF. CDR3 bases: TGTGCCATCAGGTCCGGGACAGGGGATGAAGCTTTCTTT.

This chain joins TRBV6-4 and TRBJ2-1; 12 nucleotides line up with TRBD2. The CDR3 runs to 19 residues. The V and J ends lost 5 bases and 4 bases, in that order; junction bases with no gene match: 15. Germline CDR1 and CDR2: MRHNA and SNTAGT. CDR3 DNA sequence: TGTGCCAGCAGTAGCCGGACTAGCGGGAACCATCGGGGATACAATGAGCAGTTCTTC. Its protein is CASSSRTSGNHRGYNEQFF.

Notes on this clonotype: A read error may account for a junction end that differs from germline. The CDR3 sequence: CACSQDRAGADTQYF. In DNA, the CDR3 is TGTGCCTGCAGCCAAGATCGGGCTGGGGCAGATACGCAGTATTTT. The chain uses TRBV4-2 and TRBJ2-3; no reliable D call. The CDR3 loop spans 15 amino acids. Germline assignment: CDR1 LGHNA and CDR2 YNFKEQ.

This clonotype was detected many times. This chain links TRBV4-1 with TRBJ1-5; D is unresolved. The germline gives CDR1 MGHRA, CDR2 YSYEKL. The V end lost 2 bases, the J end lost 0 bases, and 8 bases lay between the germline ends. This CDR3 comprises 15 residues. CDR3 sequence (DNA): TGCGCCAGCAGCCAATACTGGACTAGCAATCAGCCCCAGCATTTT. This gives the protein CASSQYWTSNQPQHF.

About this clonotype itself: The junction differs from germline at one of its ends, possibly a read error. The chain combines TRBV12-3 or TRBV12-4 with TRBJ2-7, with a possible D match to TRBD1 (6 bases). The CDR3 has 13 residues. CDR3 sequence reads: CASGGGRSYGQYF. CDR3 nucleotides: TGTGCCAGCGGTGGGGGCCGCTCCTACGGGCAGTACTTC.

This clonotype came up many times. The chain links TRBV5-1 to TRBJ2-1; 10 positions match TRBD2. In germline, CDR1 is SGHRS, CDR2 YFSETQ. J gave up 9 bases and V 0 bases, and 3 bases lay outside the gene matches. There are 14 residues in the CDR3. The CDR3 nucleotides are TGCGCCAGCAGCTTGGAAGGACTAGCGGTTGAGCAGTTCTTC. It translates to CASSLEGLAVEQFF.

V usage is TRBV27 and J usage is TRBJ2-2; 10 bases are a match to TRBD2. Looked up from germline, CDR1 is MNHEY and CDR2 is SMNVEV (reference sequence). This CDR3 contains 16 residues. V shed 5 bases, J shed 3 bases, and the junction held 6 bases outside the gene matches. The CDR3 loop is CASSPSSGGDTGELFF. CDR3 DNA sequence: TGTGCCAGCAGTCCTTCTAGCGGGGGAGACACCGGGGAGCTGTTTTTT.

This clonotype showed up many times. The chain is built from TRBV5-1 and TRBJ2-2; 7 positions agree with TRBD2. Germline values: CDR1 SGHRS, CDR2 YFSETQ. The length of the CDR3 is 17 residues. V trimming: 5 bases; J trimming: 0 bases; junction bases outside the gene matches: 10. The CDR3 loop reads CASSLWASGTNTGELFF. CDR3 DNA: TGCGCCAGCAGTCTTTGGGCTAGCGGAACGAACACCGGGGAGCTGTTTTTT.

This clonotype was seen a handful of times. The chain carries TRBV28 and TRBJ2-7; D may correspond to TRBD1 or TRBD2 (5 bases each). This CDR3 has 15 residues. Germline V lookup: CDR1 MDHEN, CDR2 SYDVKM. V dropped 4 bases and J dropped 1 base, with 14 bases sitting between them. DNA of the CDR3: TGTGCCAGCAGTTCGACAGTCCGGGGATCCTACGAGCAGTACTTC. It codes for CASSSTVRGSYEQYF.

This clonotype was seen more than once but under ten times. The chain recombines TRBV20-1 with TRBJ2-1; D unclear. The CDR3 is 10 amino acids. Trimming left V 3 bases short and J 9 bases short, with 6 bases between. CDR1 is DFQATT and CDR2 is SNEGSKA in the germline V gene (reference sequence). In nucleotides, the CDR3 is TGCAGTGCTAGTAGGGCTGAGCAGTTCTTC. As protein: CSASRAEQFF.

The chain has TRBV20-1 and TRBJ2-1; 10 nucleotides line up with TRBD2. V was pared by 3 bases and J by 10 bases, with 6 bases of the junction left unmatched. Germline CDR1 reads DFQATT; CDR2 reads SNEGSKA (reference sequence). CDR3 length equals 13 residues. CDR3 residues: CSASPSLAGEQFF. CDR3 in DNA: TGCAGTGCTAGCCCCTCACTAGCGGGGGAGCAGTTCTTC.

The J gene is TRBJ1-1, the V gene TRBV6-2 or TRBV6-3, with a tentative D call TRBD1 (5 bases). Germline V gene lookup returns CDR1 MNHEY and CDR2 SVGEGT. V was cut by 8 bases and J by 7 bases, with 14 bases left in between. The CDR3 loop spans 12 amino acids. The CDR3 loop is CASRVPGGEAFF. The CDR3 DNA reads TGTGCCAGCCGCGTACCGGGGGGTGAAGCTTTCTTT.

V usage is TRBV3-1 and J usage is TRBJ2-1; TRBD2 agrees at 8 bases. Germline V gene sequence: CDR1 LGHDT, CDR2 YNNKEL (reference sequence). The CDR3 is 17 residues long. Trimming cost V 0 bases and J 10 bases; bases outside gene matches: 14. The CDR3 bases are TGTGCCAGCAGCCAAGACGCCAGCGGGAGCTTTGGGCGGGAGCAGTTCTTC. It specifies CASSQDASGSFGREQFF.

This sequence joins TRBV7-9 and TRBJ2-7; D may correspond to TRBD1 or TRBD2 (5 bases each). The CDR3 sequence is 14 residues long. Germline loops: CDR1 SEHNR, CDR2 FQNEAQ (reference sequence). Trimming pared 5 bases from V and 5 bases from J, leaving 16 bases between. The CDR3 bases are TGTGCCAGCAGCCCCCTGATGGGGGTGCACGAGCAGTACTTC. It codes for CASSPLMGVHEQYF.

The V and J genes are TRBV4-1 and TRBJ2-7; D assignment may be TRBD1 or TRBD2 (6 bases each). This CDR3 is built from 14 residues. Germline values: CDR1 MGHRA, CDR2 YSYEKL. Between the trimmed V and J ends, which lost 0 bases and 1 base, there was a span of 7 bases. CDR3 residues: CASSQEGGSYEQYF. The CDR3 region has the DNA TGCGCCAGCAGCCAAGAAGGGGGGTCCTACGAGCAGTACTTC.

A few counts support this clonotype. This sequence joins TRBV7-2 and TRBJ2-2; 8 nucleotides agree with TRBD1. The ends lost 5 bases at V and 4 bases at J; junction bases unmatched: 3. Germline lookup yields CDR1 SGHTA and CDR2 FQGNSA. The CDR3 spans 14 residues. The CDR3, as DNA: TGTGCCAGCAGCCTGGGACAGGCCACCGGGGAGCTGTTTTTT. Translating it yields CASSLGQATGELFF.

V usage is TRBV25-1 and J usage is TRBJ2-5, with D tentatively TRBD1 or TRBD2 (5 bases each). Looked up from germline, CDR1 is MGHDK and CDR2 is SYGVNS. V lost 4 bases, J lost 7 bases, and 7 bases lay in between. This CDR3 region has 11 residues. The CDR3 DNA reads as TGTGCCAGCAGTGTGGGGGTGACCCAGTACTTC. This encodes CASSVGVTQYF.

The CDR3 is CASKTDNEQFF. In nucleotides, the CDR3 is TGTGCCAGCAAGACAGACAATGAGCAGTTCTTC. This chain connects TRBV6-2 or TRBV6-3 to TRBJ2-1; D is perhaps TRBD1 (5 bases). CDR1 and CDR2 from the germline V gene are MNHEY and SVGEGT. This CDR3 is built from 11 residues. V lost 7 bases and J lost 5, with 6 bases in between.